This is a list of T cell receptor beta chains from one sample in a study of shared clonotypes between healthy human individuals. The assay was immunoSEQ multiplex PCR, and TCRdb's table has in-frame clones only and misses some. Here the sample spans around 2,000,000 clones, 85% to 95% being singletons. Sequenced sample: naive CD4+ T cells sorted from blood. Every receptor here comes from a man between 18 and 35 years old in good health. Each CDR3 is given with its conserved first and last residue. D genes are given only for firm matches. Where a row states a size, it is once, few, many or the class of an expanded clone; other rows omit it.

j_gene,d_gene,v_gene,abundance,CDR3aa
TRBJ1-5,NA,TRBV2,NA,CASSWTGLGEPQHF
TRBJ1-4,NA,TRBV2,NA,CASKVGLSTNEKLFF
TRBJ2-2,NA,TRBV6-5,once,CASSYAANTGELFF
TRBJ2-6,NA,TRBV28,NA,CASSLSPPGQFSGANVLTF
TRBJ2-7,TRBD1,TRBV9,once,CASSPDPGTAYEQYF
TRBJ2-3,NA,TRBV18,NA,CASSSADTQYF
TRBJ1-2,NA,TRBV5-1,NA,CASSLEVGADYGYTF
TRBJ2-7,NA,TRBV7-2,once,CASSLSGTQRALYEQYF
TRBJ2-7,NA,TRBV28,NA,CATAEKGKGEQYF
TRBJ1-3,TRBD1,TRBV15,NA,CATSRDDRGSGNTIYF
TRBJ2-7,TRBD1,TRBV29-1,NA,CSVELNRGSEQYF
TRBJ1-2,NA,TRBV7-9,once,CASSPIGGGSSGYTF
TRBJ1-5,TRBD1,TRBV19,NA,CASSMGQGNQPQHF
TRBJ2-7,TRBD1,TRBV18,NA,CASSRAGTAVGNEQYF
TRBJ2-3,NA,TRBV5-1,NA,CASSPKIWGGTDTQYF
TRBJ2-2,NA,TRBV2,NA,CASRTGLYLNTGELFF